There are a few counts of the clone carrying this T cell receptor beta chain. The germline gives CDR1 LNHDA, CDR2 SQIVND (reference sequence). Unmatched junction bases numbered 4, after V lost 5 bases and J lost 2 bases. The CDR3 is 15 residues long. How the authors handled the data: From reference gene primer amplification, estimates of nucleated cell counts were derived. Data came from immunoSEQ multiplex PCR; TCRdb stores just in-frame clones and leaves some out. That table gives V, J and clone size, and the DNA gave D and trimming. The sample includes 150,000 to 200,000 clones, roughly 90% of them seen just once. This record belongs to a study of blood T cell repertoires in COVID-19. Study details: The United States, Italy and Spain provided the acute and convalescent COVID-19 samples. Nucleic acid was either cDNA or gDNA, and it came from T cells, B-cell-depleted T cells, or PBMCs.

This clonotype was sampled from a man aged 50-59 years with acute or convalescent COVID-19. This chain connects TRBV19 to TRBJ2-1, with 9 nucleotides matching TRBD2. Sequencing was done on a sample of peripheral blood. The CDR3 region has the DNA TGTGCCAGTAGTCTTAGCGGGAGCGCCTACAATGAGCAGTTCTTC. Protein sequence: CASSLSGSAYNEQFF.